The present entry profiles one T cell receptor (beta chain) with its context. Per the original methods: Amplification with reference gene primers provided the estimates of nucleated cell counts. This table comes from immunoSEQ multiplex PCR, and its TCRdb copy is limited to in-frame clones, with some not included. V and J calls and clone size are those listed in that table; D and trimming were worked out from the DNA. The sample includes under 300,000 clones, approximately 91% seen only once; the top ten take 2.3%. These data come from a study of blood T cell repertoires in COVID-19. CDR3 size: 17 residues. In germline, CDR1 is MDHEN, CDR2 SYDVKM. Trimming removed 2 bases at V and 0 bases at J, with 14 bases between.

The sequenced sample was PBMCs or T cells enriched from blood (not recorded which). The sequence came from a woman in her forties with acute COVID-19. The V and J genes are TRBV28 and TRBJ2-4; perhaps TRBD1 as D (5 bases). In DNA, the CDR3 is TGTGCCAGCAGTTTAAGATCAGGGCTGGTAGCCAAAAACATTCAGTACTTC. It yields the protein CASSLRSGLVAKNIQYF.